The 16 T cell receptor beta chains reported below all come from one sample, sequenced in a study of neurological immune-mediated disorders. TCRdb reanalysed the 5' RACE reads using MiXCR and keeps one entry per CDR3 protein. Of tens of thousands of distinct CDR3 sequences in the sample, over 4.5% are singletons; the top ten hold roughly 1.5%. Sequenced: CD4+ T cells from blood. Receptor source: a woman younger than 30 with multiple sclerosis.

In its sample, this clonotype was seen many times. The J gene is TRBJ2-7, the V gene TRBV5-4; weak D call: TRBD1 (6 bases). The CDR3 is made up of 14 amino acids. CDR1 and CDR2 from the germline V gene are SGHNT and YYREEE (reference sequence). V was shortened by 2 bases and J by 3 bases, with 12 bases between the two germline ends. The CDR3 is CASSLNQGIYEQYV. CDR3 DNA sequence: TGTGCCAGCAGCTTAAATCAGGGGATCTACGAGCAGTACGTC.

This clonotype was seen repeatedly, ten times or more. This chain links TRBV7-9 with TRBJ2-5, with 13 positions matching TRBD2. The CDR3 has 16 residues. Germline lookup yields CDR1 SEHNR and CDR2 FQNEAQ (reference sequence). V gave up 5 bases and J gave up 4 bases; unmatched junction bases: 7. CDR3 sequence: CASSPGLAGIIETQYF. The CDR3 DNA reads as TGTGCCAGCAGCCCGGGACTAGCGGGAATTATAGAGACCCAGTACTTC.

This clonotype was seen repeatedly, ten times or more. The chain uses TRBV18 and TRBJ2-1, with 11 bases matching TRBD2. Germline CDR1 reads KGHSH; CDR2 reads LQKENI. The V segment lost 6 bases and the J segment 2 bases; nucleotides outside the gene matches: 3. The CDR3 loop spans 15 amino acids. The CDR3 here is CASSKLAGAYNEQFF. The CDR3 bases are TGTGCCAGCTCCAAACTAGCGGGGGCCTACAATGAGCAGTTCTTC.

This clonotype was detected many times. This chain connects TRBV20-1 to TRBJ1-1; unclear D gene. Germline loops: CDR1 DFQATT, CDR2 SNEGSKA (reference sequence). This CDR3 is 13 amino acids long. With 3 bases removed from V and 2 bases from J, the gap between germline ends came to 10 bases. The CDR3 DNA reads TGCAGTGCTAGTTCATCAGCCAACACTGAAGCTTTCTTT. This encodes CSASSSANTEAFF.

V gene TRBV19 combines with J gene TRBJ2-7; 10 nucleotides agree with TRBD1. CDR1 is LNHDA and CDR2 is SQIVND in the germline V gene (reference sequence). The CDR3 spans 14 residues. J lost 6 bases, V lost 5 bases, and 7 bases had no gene match. The chain's CDR3 is CASSPRTGGGEQYF. CDR3 DNA: TGTGCCAGTAGTCCACGGACAGGGGGTGGCGAGCAGTACTTC.

This clonotype was seen ten or more times. This chain uses TRBV7-8 with TRBJ2-7; TRBD1 might be the D (5 bases). The V gene lost 4 bases and the J gene lost 0 bases, with 10 bases spanning the gap. The CDR3 loop spans 14 amino acids. From germline, CDR1 is SGHVS and CDR2 FQNEAQ. This chain's CDR3 is CASSYTGFSYEQYF. CDR3 nucleotides: TGTGCCAGCAGCTATACAGGTTTCTCCTACGAGCAGTACTTC.

There are many counts of this clonotype. The rearrangement joins TRBV2 to TRBJ2-1, with D unclear. V lost 0 bases, J lost 2 bases, and 8 bases lay in between. The germline V gene has CDR1 SNHLY and CDR2 FYNNEI. The CDR3 is 15 residues long. DNA of the CDR3: TGTGCCAGCAGTGAAGCTGGGAAGACCTACAATGAGCAGTTCTTC. It is translated as CASSEAGKTYNEQFF.

The chain recombines TRBV10-3 with TRBJ1-1; no definite D call. Germline CDR1 and CDR2: ENHRY and SYGVKD. The CDR3 is 14 amino acids. Trimming shortened V by 1 base and J by 1 base, and 7 bases separated the two germline ends. The CDR3 sequence: CAISEYRANTEAFF. The CDR3 nucleotides read TGTGCCATCAGTGAGTATAGGGCGAACACTGAAGCTTTCTTT.

This clonotype was picked up many times. The CDR3 region has the DNA TGCGCCAGCAGCGTGACTAAGACAGGATCTAACTATGGCTACACCTTC. Protein product: CASSVTKTGSNYGYTF. V and J are TRBV5-1 and TRBJ1-2; perhaps TRBD1 as D (6 bases). V dropped 4 bases and J dropped 0 bases, with 16 bases sitting between them. Per germline, CDR1 SGHRS and CDR2 YFSETQ. The CDR3 consists of 16 residues.

This clonotype was seen more than once but under ten times. V is TRBV30 and J is TRBJ1-1; no clear D. Trimming removed 0 bases from V and 3 bases from J, with 17 bases in between. Per the germline V gene, CDR1 is GTSNPN and CDR2 is SVGIG (reference sequence). The CDR3 runs 16 residues. Written as DNA, the CDR3 is TGTGCCTGGAGTGTACGAATCGGACCTCCCGACACTGAAGCTTTCTTT. Protein: CAWSVRIGPPDTEAFF.

This clonotype was counted many times. A junction end diverges from the germline sequence, so it may reflect a read error. The V gene is TRBV7-7, the J gene TRBJ2-3; 10 bases are a match to TRBD2. Per the germline V gene, CDR1 is SSHAT and CDR2 is FNYEAQ (reference sequence). CDR3 length: 16 amino acids. The CDR3 loop reads CASSPGLALSTDTQYF. In DNA form, the CDR3 reads TGTGCTAGCAGCCCGGGACTAGCGCTTAGCACAGATACGCAGTATTTT. Full variable domain (missing parts from reference TRBV7-7 and TRBJ2-3): GAGVSQSPRYKVTKRGQDVTLRCDPISSHATLYWYQQALGQGPEFLTYFNYEAQPDKSGLPSDRFSAERPEGSISTLTIQRTEQRDSAMYRCASSPGLALSTDTQYFGPGTRLTVL.

This clonotype was recorded many times. The chain has TRBV12-3 or TRBV12-4 and TRBJ1-1; 8 positions match TRBD1. There are 13 residues in the CDR3. V lost 8 bases, J lost 5 bases, and 7 bases stayed unmatched. CDR3 coding DNA: TGTGCCAGCCGGGACAGGTTCAAGACTGAAGCTTTCTTT. This gives the protein CASRDRFKTEAFF.

This clonotype has a count of ten or more. A read error may produce the germline difference seen at one junction end. The chain uses TRBV6-1 and TRBJ2-5; D possibly corresponds to TRBD2 (5 bases). Germline CDR1 MNHNS, CDR2 SASEGT. CDR3 size: 12 residues. CDR3 in amino acids: CASSEEGRTQYF. As DNA, the CDR3 is TGTGCCAGCAGCGAAGAGGGCCGGACCCAGTACTTC.

This clonotype rates as medium-sized. The chain joins TRBV29-1 to TRBJ1-2; weak D call: TRBD1 (6 bases). Between the trimmed V and J ends, which lost 7 bases and 8 bases, there was a span of 17 bases. This CDR3 is 12 amino acids long. Germline assignment: CDR1 SQVTM and CDR2 ANQGSEA. CDR3 DNA sequence: TGCAGCGGGCGGAGTTCTGGGGGCGGCTACACCTTC. The encoded protein is CSGRSSGGGYTF.

In its sample, this clonotype was seen many times. The chain links TRBV7-3 to TRBJ2-2; 7 bases agree with TRBD1. CDR3 length: 13 residues. The germline gives CDR1 SGHTA, CDR2 FQGTGA. J lost 5 bases, V lost 6 bases, and 3 bases had no gene match. In nucleotides, the CDR3 is TGTGCCAGCAGTCCACAGGGGACCGGGGAGCTGTTTTTT. Translating it yields CASSPQGTGELFF.

This clonotype was recorded many times. This rearrangement joins TRBV9 to TRBJ2-1; 8 bases are shared with TRBD2. Germline V CDR1 and CDR2: SGDLS, YYNGEE. V lost 0 bases, J lost 7 bases, and 6 bases stayed unmatched. CDR3 length: 15 residues. The CDR3 is CASSVGGGTVNEQFF. CDR3 DNA: TGTGCCAGCAGCGTAGGCGGGGGGACCGTAAATGAGCAGTTCTTC.